The 25 T cell receptor beta chains below all came from one sample that was sequenced in a study of blood T cell repertoires in COVID-19 (dated by TCRdb to 2018 to 2020). Library construction relied on the immunoSEQ multiplex PCR assay. In TCRdb, the immuneACCESS table is reduced to in-frame sequences with V and J assigned. These tables do not hold every clone; where another copy was compared, an unresolved V gene accounts for under half, and the others remain unexplained. The sample data list about 240,000 clones, and approximately 90% of these were observed just once. The ten largest account for approximately 9% of the sample. The sample was PBMCs or T cells enriched from blood (not recorded which). The receptor set was obtained from a man aged 40-50 years who had recovered from COVID-19.

The chain is built from TRBV7-2 and TRBJ2-5; 12 nucleotides agree with TRBD2. Germline CDR1 reads SGHTA; CDR2 reads FQGNSA. The CDR3 extends over 17 amino acids. Trimming at V came to 3 bases and at J to 9 bases, leaving 14 bases not matched to a gene. The CDR3 protein is CASSFGGTSGQIGAQYF. The DNA of the CDR3 is TGTGCCAGCAGCTTCGGCGGGACTAGCGGGCAGATCGGGGCCCAGTACTTC.

In this sample, this clone turned up a few times. The rearrangement joins TRBV19 to TRBJ2-5; 9 bases match TRBD2. The V gene end was trimmed by 7 bases and the J gene end by 2 bases; junction bases not matched to a gene: 11. Germline lookup yields CDR1 LNHDA and CDR2 SQIVND (reference sequence). There are 16 residues in the CDR3. The CDR3 DNA reads as TGTGCCAGTAATGGGCGGGAGGGCCCGGCTCAAGAGACCCAGTACTTC. Residues: CASNGREGPAQETQYF.

This chain links TRBV18 with TRBJ2-5; 7 bases are shared with TRBD1. V lost 4 bases and J lost 3; bases outside the gene matches: 2. Germline V gene sequence: CDR1 KGHSH, CDR2 LQKENI. The CDR3 has 13 residues. DNA for the CDR3: TGTGCCAGCTCACTAGGACAGGAAGAGACCCAGTACTTC. This gives the protein CASSLGQEETQYF.

The chain couples TRBV5-1 to TRBJ2-7; TRBD1 matches 7 bases. The germline V gene has CDR1 SGHRS and CDR2 YFSETQ. The CDR3 covers 15 residues. Trimming cost V 1 base and J 4 bases; bases outside gene matches: 8. This CDR3 reads CASSLFGTDSYEQYF. The CDR3 DNA follows: TGCGCCAGCAGCTTGTTTGGGACAGATAGTTACGAGCAGTACTTC.

This rearrangement joins TRBV24-1 to TRBJ2-6, with TRBD2 as a possible D gene (6 bases). Germline CDR1 reads KGHDR; CDR2 reads SFDVKD. Trimming left V 8 bases short and J 0 bases short, with 16 bases between. The CDR3 length is 17 residues. CDR3: CATTVGAGSSGANVLTF. Written as DNA, the CDR3 is TGTGCCACCACCGTCGGAGCGGGCAGCTCTGGGGCCAACGTCCTGACTTTC.

The J gene is TRBJ2-7, the V gene TRBV29-1, with D possibly being TRBD2 (5 bases). CDR3 length: 13 residues. Trimming took 6 bases from V and 4 from J, leaving 16 bases between them. CDR1 and CDR2 (germline): SQVTM, ANQGSEA. CDR3 coding DNA: TGCAGCGTAGCGAGGGTCTTGGGGTACGAGCAGTACTTC. Protein sequence: CSVARVLGYEQYF.

The V call is TRBV10-3, the J call TRBJ2-1, with 11 bases lining up with TRBD1. The CDR3 length is 16 residues. With V trimmed by 3 bases and J by 6 bases, 7 bases remained unmatched. Germline V CDR1 and CDR2: ENHRY, SYGVKD. CDR3 amino acids: CAISDPGQGAANEQFF. The CDR3 DNA reads TGTGCCATCAGTGATCCTGGACAGGGGGCAGCCAATGAGCAGTTCTTC.

V usage is TRBV5-1 and J usage is TRBJ2-7; possible D gene TRBD1, 6 bases. V lost 4 bases and J 3 bases, leaving 14 bases between the germline ends. Looked up from germline, CDR1 is SGHRS and CDR2 is YFSETQ. This CDR3 has 14 amino acids. The CDR3 DNA sequence: TGCGCCAGCAGCCCAGGACAGCAGAGCTACGAGCAGTACTTC. Its translation is CASSPGQQSYEQYF.

The chain uses TRBV18 and TRBJ1-5; D may be TRBD1 (6 bases). The V end lost 3 bases, the J end lost 6 bases, and 12 bases lay between the germline ends. CDR3 length: 14 residues. Germline V gene lookup returns CDR1 KGHSH and CDR2 LQKENI. As DNA, the CDR3 is TGTGCCAGCTCACCCCCAACAGGGTCTCAGCCCCAGCATTTT. It codes for CASSPPTGSQPQHF.

The chain uses TRBV5-1 and TRBJ2-3; D is ambiguous. The CDR3 runs to 12 residues. Trimming took 2 bases from V and 3 from J, leaving 4 bases between them. Germline V gives CDR1 SGHRS, CDR2 YFSETQ. The CDR3 loop is CASSFSTDTQYF. The CDR3 DNA reads TGCGCCAGCAGCTTTTCGACAGATACGCAGTATTTT.

The chain links TRBV2 to TRBJ1-5; TRBD1 matches 8 bases. Germline values: CDR1 SNHLY, CDR2 FYNNEI. The ends lost 9 bases at V and 6 bases at J; junction bases unmatched: 4. The CDR3 extends over 12 amino acids. The CDR3 coding sequence is TGTGCCAGGGACAGGGTTTTTCAGCCCCAGCATTTT. Its protein is CARDRVFQPQHF.

The V call is TRBV10-3, the J call TRBJ2-5, with 12 bases lining up with TRBD2. CDR3 size: 17 residues. Trimming removed 4 bases from V and 4 bases from J; junction bases left unmatched: 10. Per the germline V gene, CDR1 is ENHRY and CDR2 is SYGVKD. The CDR3 loop is CAISAPLAGGPGETQYF. In nucleotides, the CDR3 is TGTGCCATCAGTGCACCCCTAGCGGGAGGGCCTGGAGAGACCCAGTACTTC.

The chain is built from TRBV27 and TRBJ2-1; D remains unclear. Trimming stripped 4 bases from V and 3 bases from J, with 19 bases between. This CDR3 contains 17 residues. The germline V gene has CDR1 MNHEY and CDR2 SMNVEV (reference sequence). In nucleotides, the CDR3 is TGTGCCAGCAGTTCCTCCCATCGGCTAGTCGGCTACAATGAGCAGTTCTTC. Translated, it gives CASSSSHRLVGYNEQFF.

The chain has TRBV3-1 (or the pseudogene TRBV3-2) and TRBJ1-4; 8 bases align to TRBD1. CDR3 length equals 15 residues. The germline V gene has CDR1 LGHDT and CDR2 YNNKEL (reference sequence). J gave up 7 bases and V 0 bases, and 4 bases lay outside the gene matches. Here the CDR3 DNA reads TGTGCCAGCAGCCAAGAGCAGGGGGCCAGTGAAAAACTGTTTTTT. As protein: CASSQEQGASEKLFF.

This chain connects TRBV29-1 to TRBJ2-1; 10 bases line up with TRBD2. Germline V gives CDR1 SQVTM, CDR2 ANQGSEA. The CDR3 has 15 residues. J was trimmed by 15 bases and V by 1 base; bases with no gene match: 15. The CDR3 protein is CSVEVFSASGRYRFF. Here the CDR3 DNA reads TGCAGCGTTGAAGTTTTTTCGGCTAGCGGGAGATATAGGTTCTTC.

The gene calls are TRBV29-1 and TRBJ1-1; 10 positions agree with TRBD1. This CDR3 region has 13 residues. V lost 4 bases, J lost 1 base, and 0 bases stayed unmatched. The V gene's germline CDR1 is SQVTM and CDR2 ANQGSEA. Here the CDR3 reads CSVGTGGNTEAFF. The CDR3 bases are TGCAGCGTTGGGACAGGGGGGAACACTGAAGCTTTCTTT.

The chain uses TRBV6-6 and TRBJ2-7, with a possible D match to TRBD1 (6 bases). The germline CDR1 and CDR2 sequences are MNHNY and SVGAGI (reference sequence). The ends were cut back, 7 bases at V and 3 bases at J, with 19 bases in the middle. The CDR3 contains 15 residues. This CDR3 reads CASKKEPDRNYEQYF. The CDR3 coding sequence is TGTGCCAGCAAGAAAGAGCCGGACAGAAACTACGAGCAGTACTTC.

The CDR3 region has the DNA TGTGCCAGCAGCTTGAAGGGGGCAGGGGCCAAAAACATTCAGTACTTC. As protein: CASSLKGAGAKNIQYF. The chain uses TRBV5-4 and TRBJ2-4, with 7 positions matching TRBD1. Germline loops: CDR1 SGHNT, CDR2 YYREEE (reference sequence). The CDR3 runs 16 residues. The ends lost 1 base at V and 1 base at J; junction bases unmatched: 5.

V and J are TRBV28 and TRBJ1-1; maybe TRBD1 (5 bases). The CDR3 totals 15 residues. The germline gives CDR1 MDHEN, CDR2 SYDVKM. Deletions cut 3 bases from V and 3 bases from J, with 14 bases between. The CDR3 loop reads CASSFAGLGDTEAFF. In DNA, the CDR3 is TGTGCCAGCAGTTTTGCAGGGTTGGGTGACACTGAAGCTTTCTTT.

This clone showed up just a few times. This chain connects TRBV19 to TRBJ1-4; possible D gene TRBD1, 6 bases. V lost 5 bases, J lost 3 bases, and 16 bases lay in between. The CDR3 is made up of 16 amino acids. Looked up from germline, CDR1 is LNHDA and CDR2 is SQIVND (reference sequence). In DNA form, the CDR3 reads TGTGCCAGTAGTCCCCCGGGACATCAGTCTAATGAAAAACTGTTTTTT. Protein: CASSPPGHQSNEKLFF.

The chain recombines TRBV7-9 with TRBJ1-6; 8 nucleotides agree with TRBD1. The length of the CDR3 is 17 residues. The V gene's germline CDR1 is SEHNR and CDR2 FQNEAQ (reference sequence). The V gene end was trimmed by 5 bases and the J gene end by 8 bases; junction bases not matched to a gene: 14. The CDR3 DNA is TGTGCCAGCAGCACCCGGGACAGGTGGCGTGGGGATTCACCCCTCCACTTT. Translation: CASSTRDRWRGDSPLHF.

The rearrangement uses TRBV30 and TRBJ1-1, with 9 bases lining up with TRBD1. The CDR3 spans 16 residues. V was pared by 4 bases and J by 2 bases, with 11 bases of the junction left unmatched. Looked up from germline, CDR1 is GTSNPN and CDR2 is SVGIG (reference sequence). Written as DNA, the CDR3 is TGTGCCTGGAAAAACACCGGGACAGGGTTAAACACTGAAGCTTTCTTT. Its protein product is CAWKNTGTGLNTEAFF.

This sequence joins TRBV18 and TRBJ2-7; TRBD1 matches at 8 bases. V shed 2 bases and J 0 bases; nucleotides not matched to a gene: 3. This CDR3 comprises 15 residues. Germline assignment: CDR1 KGHSH and CDR2 LQKENI. The CDR3 here is CASSPVGQASYEQYF. The CDR3 nucleotides read TGTGCCAGCTCACCAGTGGGACAGGCCTCCTACGAGCAGTACTTC.

The J gene is TRBJ2-5, the V gene TRBV5-1; 8 positions match TRBD1. Losses at the gene ends were 0 bases for V and 1 base for J; bases not matched to a gene: 11. The CDR3 has 18 residues. Germline V gene sequence: CDR1 SGHRS, CDR2 YFSETQ. The CDR3 sequence is CASSLGQGSWGGQETQYF. The DNA of the CDR3 is TGCGCCAGCAGCTTGGGACAGGGGTCATGGGGCGGCCAAGAGACCCAGTACTTC.

The chain combines TRBV4-1 with TRBJ2-1, with TRBD2 matching over 14 bases. Germline values: CDR1 MGHRA, CDR2 YSYEKL. CDR3 length: 19 residues. V shed 2 bases and J 0 bases; nucleotides not matched to a gene: 6. The DNA of the CDR3 is TGCGCCAGCAGCCAATTTGGACTAGCGGGGGGCAGCTCCTACAATGAGCAGTTCTTC. It yields the protein CASSQFGLAGGSSYNEQFF.